Listed below are T cell receptor beta chains from one sample, sequenced in a study of cytomegalovirus exposure and HLA in healthy donors. The repertoire was sequenced with immunoSEQ multiplex PCR; TCRdb's copy has only in-frame clones and lacks some. This sample has 100,000 to 150,000 clones; over 70% occur once, and the top ten carry over 2.5%. Source material: PBMCs. These receptors were obtained from a woman in her forties or fifties in good health and CMV-seronegative. The CDR3 runs from the conserved cysteine through the conserved F or W. Fields, in order: D gene, clone size, V gene, J gene, CDR3 DNA, CDR3 protein. The D gene is left open where the match is weak. Clone size is given for some rows only: seen once, a few or many times, or a class if the clone is expanded.

>TRBD1|.|TRBV5-4|TRBJ2-7
TGTGCCAGCAGCTATGACCGGGACAGGGGCCCAAACGAGCAGTACTTC
CASSYDRDRGPNEQYF
>TRBD2|.|TRBV6-4|TRBJ2-5
TGTGCCAGCAGTGACTCGAAGTTAGCGGGATTCCAAGAGACCCAGTACTTC
CASSDSKLAGFQETQYF
>.|.|TRBV4-3|TRBJ1-1
TGCGCCAGCAGCCAAGATTTCGCGGGTGCGGAAACTGAAGCTTTCTTT
CASSQDFAGAETEAFF
>.|.|TRBV19|TRBJ2-1
TGTGCCAGTAGTTGGACTGCCTACAATGAGCAGTTCTTC
CASSWTAYNEQFF
>.|.|TRBV28|TRBJ1-1
TGTGCCAGCAGCAGCTCGTCCTCGGGTGTGAACACTGAAGCTTTCTTT
CASSSSSSGVNTEAFF
>.|.|TRBV19|TRBJ1-4
TGTGCCAGTAGTATTGGGCAGGGAGGCGGCGAAAAACTGTTTTTT
CASSIGQGGGEKLFF
>.|.|TRBV6-5|TRBJ2-1
TGTGCCAGCAGTTACGGACTTAGCTCCTACAATGAGCAGTTCTTC
CASSYGLSSYNEQFF
>TRBD1|.|TRBV28|TRBJ2-3
TGTGCCAGCAGTCGTAGGGGACAGGGGGCTATGACGCAGTATTTT
CASSRRGQGAMTQYF
>TRBD1|.|TRBV19|TRBJ1-5
TGTGCCAGTAGCCTTACGTTCACAGGGGGCCGTAGCAATCAGCCCCAGCATTTT
CASSLTFTGGRSNQPQHF
>.|.|TRBV28|TRBJ1-5
TGTGCCAGCAGTGCCTTGGGTCCCCAGGAGCCCCAGCATTTT
CASSALGPQEPQHF
>.|few|TRBV18|TRBJ1-1
TGTGCCAGCTCACCACCGGGCAGGCAGGACACTGAAGCTTTCTTT
CASSPPGRQDTEAFF
>TRBD1|.|TRBV27|TRBJ1-2
TGTGCCAGCAGTTTAGACAGGGTTGGCTACACCTTC
CASSLDRVGYTF
>TRBD1|.|TRBV19|TRBJ1-3
TGTGCCAGTAGTACCTTTACAGGGGGCATTGGAAACACCATATATTTT
CASSTFTGGIGNTIYF
>TRBD2|.|TRBV7-2|TRBJ2-1
TGTGCCAGCAGCCAGGGTGGCGGGAGGGGGCTTGAGCAGTTCTTC
CASSQGGGRGLEQFF
>TRBD1|once|TRBV7-2|TRBJ1-1
TGTGCCAGCAGCCTACAGGGGGGGGACACTGAAGCTTTCTTT
CASSLQGGDTEAFF
>TRBD2|.|TRBV7-7|TRBJ2-5
TGTGCTAGCACCCCAACTAGCGGGCCTAGGGAGACCCAGTACTTC
CASTPTSGPRETQYF
>.|.|TRBV7-9|TRBJ2-5
TGTGCCAGCAGCTTAGACGGGAAAGAGACCCAGTACTTC
CASSLDGKETQYF